This T cell receptor (beta chain) was identified in a study of cytomegalovirus exposure and HLA in healthy donors. In the case of this clone: The antigen remains undetermined.

The PCR was carried out with 60 Vbeta primers and 13 Jbeta primers. Using immunoSEQ multiplex PCR, the repertoire was profiled, and TCRdb retains in-frame clones only, with some absent. The sample comprises hundreds of thousands of clones, around two thirds of which are singletons, and 2% to 2.5% rests with the top ten. Whole-study findings and limits: A few V segments could not be told apart, such as TRBV6-2 and TRBV6-3, and were left out. A prior analysis recorded that most TCR beta V segments were productive about 90% or about 30% of the time. Later analysis identified 16,951 TCR beta sequences associated with HLA alleles, using a false discovery rate threshold of 0.05.

With V trimmed by 8 bases and J by 5 bases, 3 bases remained unmatched. Per the germline V gene, CDR1 is MNHEY and CDR2 is SVGAGI. CDR3 length equals 13 residues. The TCR sequence derives from a female donor in good health and CMV-seronegative. V is TRBV6-5 and J is TRBJ1-6; the match to TRBD1 covers 7 bases. Sample: PBMCs. CDR3 amino acids: CASRDSNNSPLHF. The CDR3 nucleotides are TGTGCCAGCCGGGACAGTAATAATTCACCCCTCCACTTT.